One sample yielded the 24 T cell receptor beta chains listed below, sequenced in a study of cytomegalovirus exposure and HLA in healthy donors. PCR was performed using 60 Vbeta and 13 Jbeta primers. Sequenced by immunoSEQ multiplex PCR; TCRdb stores in-frame clones only, minus some. The table shows some 140,000 clones, with approximately 80% occurring only once. Specimen: PBMCs. These receptors all come from a woman in her 40s in good health and CMV-seropositive.

V and J are TRBV6-1 and TRBJ2-3; 10 bases agree with TRBD1. This CDR3 is built from 15 residues. The V gene's germline CDR1 is MNHNS and CDR2 SASEGT. With V trimmed by 6 bases and J by 5 bases, 8 bases remained unmatched. In DNA, the CDR3 is TGTGCCAGCAGCGTGGACAGGGGGGGCGGAGATACGCAGTATTTT. It encodes CASSVDRGGGDTQYF.

This clone has a handful of counts. V and J are TRBV2 and TRBJ1-1; TRBD1 aligns across 7 bases. This CDR3 region has 14 residues. From germline, CDR1 is SNHLY and CDR2 FYNNEI. The V segment lost 8 bases and the J segment 2 bases; nucleotides outside the gene matches: 8. This CDR3 reads CASGTDTYNTEAFF. The DNA of the CDR3 is TGTGCCAGCGGGACAGACACGTATAACACTGAAGCTTTCTTT.

The chain is built from TRBV6-1 and TRBJ1-4; weak D call: TRBD1 (6 bases). This CDR3 contains 15 residues. The V gene's germline CDR1 is MNHNS and CDR2 SASEGT. Trimming took 4 bases from V and 7 from J, leaving 16 bases between them. This CDR3 is CASSGSGVAFEKLFF. The CDR3 DNA sequence: TGTGCCAGCAGTGGGTCAGGGGTGGCCTTTGAAAAACTGTTTTTT.

This chain connects TRBV7-2 to TRBJ2-7; TRBD2 is a possible D gene (6 bases). This CDR3 has 15 residues. Trimming cost V 3 bases and J 2 bases, with 14 bases left between them. Germline CDR1 reads SGHTA; CDR2 reads FQGNSA. The CDR3 region is CASSLDGTLAYEQYF. The CDR3 nucleotides are TGTGCCAGCAGCTTGGACGGGACTCTTGCCTACGAGCAGTACTTC. Drawing the rest from reference TRBV7-2 and TRBJ2-7, the complete variable domain is GAGVSQSPSNKVTEKGKDVELRCDPISGHTALYWYRQSLGQGLEFLIYFQGNSAPDKSGLPSDRFSAERTGGSVSTLTIQRTQQEDSAVYLCASSLDGTLAYEQYFGPGTRLTVT.

The chain couples TRBV6-5 to TRBJ1-5, with D tentatively TRBD1 (6 bases). Trimming removed 6 bases from V and 1 base from J, with 10 bases in between. Germline V lookup: CDR1 MNHEY, CDR2 SVGAGI. CDR3 length equals 14 residues. DNA of the CDR3: TGTGCCAGCAGGCGAACAGGGAGCAATCAGCCCCAGCATTTT. Protein product: CASRRTGSNQPQHF.

The chain employs TRBV7-2 and TRBJ1-4, with 7 positions matching TRBD1. Germline CDR1 SGHTA, CDR2 FQGNSA. This CDR3 has 15 residues. Losses at the gene ends were 1 base for V and 13 bases for J; bases not matched to a gene: 12. In nucleotides, the CDR3 is TGTGCCAGCAGCTTAGGGGGCCCCAAGACAGGGACACTGTTTTTT. It specifies CASSLGGPKTGTLFF.

The chain uses TRBV9 and TRBJ2-7; TRBD2 matches 7 bases. With 5 bases clipped from V and 5 bases from J, the junction kept 10 bases outside the gene matches. Germline CDR1 reads SGDLS; CDR2 reads YYNGEE. The length of the CDR3 is 14 residues. The CDR3 spells CASSPGLAENEQYF. Written as DNA, the CDR3 is TGTGCCAGCAGTCCGGGGCTAGCGGAGAACGAGCAGTACTTC.

The chain employs TRBV29-1 and TRBJ2-7, with TRBD1 matching over 12 bases. Germline lookup yields CDR1 SQVTM and CDR2 ANQGSEA. After removal of 7 bases from V and 5 bases from J, the junction contained 6 bases not matched to a gene. The length of the CDR3 is 13 residues. The DNA of the CDR3 is TGCAGCGCCAGGGACAGGGGGCGCGACGAGCAGTACTTC. This translates into CSARDRGRDEQYF.

The CDR3 sequence is CASSPLETDTQYF. The CDR3 bases are TGTGCCAGCAGCCCACTAGAGACAGATACGCAGTATTTT. The chain joins TRBV7-9 to TRBJ2-3; D may be TRBD2 (5 bases). The CDR3 is made up of 13 amino acids. Germline V CDR1 and CDR2: SEHNR, FQNEAQ (reference sequence). The V and J ends lost 5 bases and 3 bases respectively, with 9 bases between them.

This clone has a single count. This rearrangement joins TRBV19 to TRBJ2-2; weak D call: TRBD2 (6 bases). This CDR3 has 15 amino acids. Trimming shortened V by 3 bases and J by 3 bases, and 11 bases separated the two germline ends. CDR1 is LNHDA and CDR2 is SQIVND in the germline V gene (reference sequence). CDR3 nucleotides: TGTGCCAGTAGTATCGCGGGGACGTACACCGGGGAGCTGTTTTTT. Translated: CASSIAGTYTGELFF.

The chain recombines TRBV20-1 with TRBJ1-4, with D unresolved. The length of the CDR3 is 11 residues. In germline, CDR1 is DFQATT, CDR2 SNEGSKA (reference sequence). Trimming shortened V by 1 base and J by 6 bases, and 3 bases separated the two germline ends. CDR3 nucleotide sequence: TGCAGTGCTAGAGCAGATGAAAAACTGTTTTTT. Translated, it gives CSARADEKLFF.

This chain links TRBV19 with TRBJ2-7, with 7 bases aligning to TRBD2. V was pared by 1 base and J by 0 bases, with 3 bases of the junction left unmatched. This CDR3 has 15 residues. Germline loops: CDR1 LNHDA, CDR2 SQIVND (reference sequence). Here the CDR3 reads CASSIGPSGSYEQYF. The CDR3 DNA reads TGTGCCAGTAGTATAGGGCCTAGCGGCTCCTACGAGCAGTACTTC. Full variable domain (missing parts from reference TRBV19 and TRBJ2-7): DGGITQSPKYLFRKEGQNVTLSCEQNLNHDAMYWYRQDPGQGLRLIYYSQIVNDFQKGDIAEGYSVSREKKESFPLTVTSAQKNPTAFYLCASSIGPSGSYEQYFGPGTRLTVT.

This clone was found once. The chain has TRBV27 and TRBJ2-5, with 9 positions matching TRBD2. The CDR3 length is 18 residues. J was trimmed by 5 bases and V by 3 bases; bases with no gene match: 16. Germline V gene data show CDR1 as MNHEY and CDR2 as SMNVEV (reference sequence). The CDR3 region has the DNA TGTGCCAGCAGTTTGTCCGTCCCGGGACTAGCAACTGTGGAGACCCAGTACTTC. Its protein is CASSLSVPGLATVETQYF.

The chain has TRBV27 and TRBJ2-1; 7 bases are a match to TRBD2. J was trimmed by 0 bases and V by 8 bases; bases with no gene match: 16. The CDR3 is 18 residues long. Germline V gene data show CDR1 as MNHEY and CDR2 as SMNVEV (reference sequence). The CDR3 loop is CASGRRRASGLSYNEQFF. CDR3 coding DNA: TGTGCCAGCGGACGGAGGAGGGCTAGCGGCCTCTCCTACAATGAGCAGTTCTTC.

V is TRBV6-1 and J is TRBJ2-5; 9 bases match TRBD1. In germline, CDR1 is MNHNS, CDR2 SASEGT. CDR3 length: 15 residues. J was trimmed by 5 bases and V by 6 bases; bases with no gene match: 10. Here the CDR3 reads CASRHRDRDGETQYF. CDR3 in DNA: TGTGCCAGCAGACACCGGGACAGGGACGGGGAGACCCAGTACTTC.

The chain carries TRBV30 and TRBJ2-3; TRBD1 matches 10 bases. The CDR3 has 12 amino acids. The V gene's germline CDR1 is GTSNPN and CDR2 SVGIG (reference sequence). J was trimmed by 4 bases and V by 8 bases; bases with no gene match: 3. The CDR3 DNA follows: TGTGCCGCGACAGGGGGCGCAGATACGCAGTATTTT. It encodes CAATGGADTQYF.

This clone was counted only a few times. The DNA of the CDR3 is TGTGCCAGCAGCTTAGCGGGACCCTCCTACAATGAGCAGTTCTTC. Protein product: CASSLAGPSYNEQFF. The V gene is TRBV5-4, the J gene TRBJ2-1; TRBD2 matches at 7 bases. The ends lost 2 bases at V and 0 bases at J; junction bases unmatched: 2. Germline V gives CDR1 SGHNT, CDR2 YYREEE (reference sequence). The CDR3 length is 15 residues.

This chain uses TRBV5-4 with TRBJ2-3; 8 bases align to TRBD2. The germline gives CDR1 SGHNT, CDR2 YYREEE (reference sequence). Trimming cost V 4 bases and J 5 bases; bases outside gene matches: 3. This CDR3 spans 13 amino acids. The CDR3 DNA follows: TGTGCCAGCAGCACCCTAGCGGGAGATACGCAGTATTTT. The encoded protein is CASSTLAGDTQYF. The full variable domain, completed using reference TRBV5-4 and TRBJ2-3, is ETGVTQSPTHLIKTRGQQVTLRCSSQSGHNTVSWYQQALGQGPQFIFQYYREEENGRGNFPPRFSGLQFPNYSSELNVNALELDDSALYLCASSTLAGDTQYFGPGTRLTVL.

Only a few counts were recorded for this clone. V gene TRBV7-8 combines with J gene TRBJ1-1; no reliable D call. V lost 0 bases and J 9 bases, leaving 23 bases between the germline ends. Germline loops: CDR1 SGHVS, CDR2 FQNEAQ. The CDR3 runs 17 residues. The CDR3 DNA sequence: TGTGCCAGCAGCTTAGCAGGGATACGGGGATCGGTCGGTCAAGCTTTCTTT. Its translation is CASSLAGIRGSVGQAFF. The variable domain in full, with the rest retrieved from reference TRBV7-8 and TRBJ1-1, is GAGVSQSPRYKVAKRGQDVALRCDPISGHVSLFWYQQALGQGPEFLTYFQNEAQLDKSGLPSDRFFAERPEGSVSTLKIQRTQQEDSAVYLCASSLAGIRGSVGQAFFGQGTRLTVV.

This clone has a single count. The chain recombines TRBV21-1 with TRBJ1-2; the D call of TRBD1 is as the table states it, not checked on the DNA. TRBV21-1 is a pseudogene. The CDR3 consists of 15 residues. In nucleotides, the CDR3 is TGTGCCAGCAGCGCCCGGTGGGCAGGGCGCTATGGCTACACCTTC. It specifies CASSARWAGRYGYTF.

The chain uses TRBV28 and TRBJ2-7; possible D gene TRBD1, 6 bases. In germline, CDR1 is MDHEN, CDR2 SYDVKM. The CDR3 sequence is 13 residues long. Trimming cost V 3 bases and J 4 bases, with 10 bases left between them. The chain's CDR3 is CASSLAGVYEQYF. DNA for the CDR3: TGTGCCAGCAGTTTGGCAGGGGTTTACGAGCAGTACTTC.

The V call is TRBV7-9, the J call TRBJ2-1, with 11 bases identical to TRBD2. From germline, CDR1 is SEHNR and CDR2 FQNEAQ (reference sequence). J lost 9 bases, V lost 1 base, and 8 bases had no gene match. This CDR3 comprises 16 residues. CDR3 sequence reads: CASSLEALAGVVEQFF. DNA of the CDR3: TGTGCCAGCAGCTTAGAGGCACTAGCGGGAGTAGTTGAGCAGTTCTTC.

This clone was seen a handful of times. V usage is TRBV19 and J usage is TRBJ1-1; 8 bases are a match to TRBD1. V gave up 3 bases and J gave up 5 bases; unmatched junction bases: 5. CDR3 length: 14 residues. Germline CDR1 reads LNHDA; CDR2 reads SQIVND (reference sequence). CDR3 loop: CASSITTGVTEAFF. In DNA, the CDR3 is TGTGCCAGTAGTATCACGACAGGGGTGACTGAAGCTTTCTTT.

CDR3 sequence (DNA): TGTGCCAGCAGCCAAGCGGGACTTTTTAACACCGGGGAGCTGTTTTTT. Residues: CASSQAGLFNTGELFF. This chain joins TRBV4-2 and TRBJ2-2, with D possibly TRBD2 on 6 matching bases. The CDR3 contains 16 residues. V was trimmed by 1 base and J by 2 bases, leaving 11 bases between them. Germline lookup yields CDR1 LGHNA and CDR2 YNFKEQ.